These 28 T cell receptor beta chains originate from one sample sequenced in a study of PD-1 blockade in classical Hodgkin lymphoma. Profiled with immunoSEQ multiplex PCR; TCRdb holds only in-frame clones, not every one. Seen here are 15,000 or so clones, more than 70% observed once, and the top ten hold 4% to 5.5%. Patients all relapsed after autologous stem cell transplantation, and there was variation in brentuximab vedotin exposure. The sequencing here drew on peripheral blood mononuclear cells (PBMCs), taken at baseline. All receptors derive from a human donor with classical Hodgkin lymphoma.

In DNA, the CDR3 is TGTGCCAGCAGTTTGCTTACAGGGGACACCGGGGAGCTGTTTTTT. Protein sequence: CASSLLTGDTGELFF. The rearrangement joins TRBV28 to TRBJ2-2, with 7 positions matching TRBD1. Germline V gene data show CDR1 as MDHEN and CDR2 as SYDVKM. The CDR3 runs to 15 residues. Losses at the gene ends were 3 bases for V and 3 bases for J; bases not matched to a gene: 4.

The V and J genes are TRBV5-4 and TRBJ2-1; tentative D call: TRBD1 (6 bases). The germline CDR1 and CDR2 sequences are SGHNT and YYREEE (reference sequence). Deletions cut 4 bases from V and 6 bases from J, with 8 bases between. CDR3 length: 12 residues. The CDR3, as DNA: TGTGCCAGCAGCCCACAGGGCAATGAGCAGTTCTTC. Translating it yields CASSPQGNEQFF.

The rearrangement links TRBV19 to TRBJ2-7, with TRBD1 matching over 8 bases. The trim removed 6 bases at V and 4 bases at J, leaving 5 bases unmatched. The CDR3 is 13 amino acids. Germline V lookup: CDR1 LNHDA, CDR2 SQIVND (reference sequence). For the CDR3, the DNA is TGTGCCAGTAGGGGACAGGCCAATTACGAGCAGTACTTC. This encodes CASRGQANYEQYF.

The chain has TRBV2 and TRBJ2-2; 7 nucleotides line up with TRBD1. V was clipped by 4 bases and J by 4 bases; unmatched bases: 3. Germline lookup yields CDR1 SNHLY and CDR2 FYNNEI. This CDR3 spans 14 amino acids. This chain's CDR3 is CASSVYRGTGELFF. In DNA, the CDR3 is TGTGCCAGCAGTGTTTACAGGGGCACCGGGGAGCTGTTTTTT.

This chain connects TRBV6-4 to TRBJ2-1; possible D gene TRBD2, 7 bases. V was cut by 5 bases and J by 2 bases, with 13 bases left in between. The CDR3 is made up of 15 amino acids. Germline loops: CDR1 MRHNA, CDR2 SNTAGT. The CDR3 sequence is CASSSRGAPYNEQFF. CDR3 DNA: TGTGCCAGCAGTTCCCGGGGGGCCCCCTACAATGAGCAGTTCTTC.

This chain uses TRBV7-2 with TRBJ1-3; D might be TRBD1 (5 bases). Germline loops: CDR1 SGHTA, CDR2 FQGNSA. V dropped 5 bases and J dropped 1 base, with 15 bases sitting between them. This CDR3 has 16 amino acids. CDR3 sequence: CASSRGRAGSGNTIYF. The DNA for the CDR3 is TGTGCCAGCAGCCGGGGCCGCGCGGGGTCTGGAAACACCATATATTTT.

This clone was seen a handful of times. V usage is TRBV5-4 and J usage is TRBJ2-2; D gene uncertain. There are 12 residues in the CDR3. Trimming pared 0 bases from V and 6 bases from J, leaving 3 bases between. Germline assignment: CDR1 SGHNT and CDR2 YYREEE (reference sequence). This CDR3 reads CASSLAAGELFF. DNA for the CDR3: TGTGCCAGCAGCTTGGCGGCCGGGGAGCTGTTTTTT.

V usage is TRBV28 and J usage is TRBJ1-2; D may be TRBD1 (6 bases). Germline CDR1 is MDHEN and CDR2 is SYDVKM. CDR3 size: 16 residues. Trimming left V 5 bases short and J 3 bases short, with 19 bases between. Written as DNA, the CDR3 is TGTGCCAGCAGTCTACCCCCCCGGGGGCGCGACTATGGCTACACCTTC. Amino acid sequence: CASSLPPRGRDYGYTF.

This chain joins TRBV6-5 and TRBJ1-2; D gene ambiguous. Germline values: CDR1 MNHEY, CDR2 SVGAGI. This CDR3 contains 11 residues. Between the trimmed V and J ends, which lost 10 bases and 5 bases, there was a span of 11 bases. CDR3 bases: TGTGCCACCTCGCTAGGTTATGGCTACACCTTC. Protein sequence: CATSLGYGYTF.

The chain is built from TRBV9 and TRBJ2-5, with a weak D call TRBD1 (6 bases). This CDR3 is built from 14 residues. Germline CDR1 and CDR2: SGDLS and YYNGEE. V was trimmed by 3 bases and J by 5 bases, leaving 14 bases between them. The CDR3: CASSATGLGETQYF. CDR3 in DNA: TGTGCCAGCAGCGCGACAGGATTGGGGGAGACCCAGTACTTC.

In this sample, this clone turned up a few times. The chain uses TRBV27 and TRBJ2-5, with D maybe TRBD2 (7 bases). With 8 bases removed from V and 4 bases from J, the gap between germline ends came to 23 bases. There are 16 residues in the CDR3. Germline CDR1 MNHEY, CDR2 SMNVEV (reference sequence). In DNA, the CDR3 is TGTGCCAGCTTCGGGTCCCGGGGGGCCCGGGGAGAGACCCAGTACTTC. This sequence encodes CASFGSRGARGETQYF.

CDR3 loop: CASSSTGVSSYNEQFF. In nucleotides, the CDR3 is TGTGCCAGCAGCTCGACAGGGGTAAGCTCCTACAATGAGCAGTTCTTC. The V and J genes are TRBV7-2 and TRBJ2-1, with 8 bases that match TRBD1. J lost 0 bases, V lost 4 bases, and 5 bases had no gene match. Germline V CDR1 and CDR2: SGHTA, FQGNSA. This CDR3 spans 16 amino acids.

The CDR3 DNA reads as TGTGCCAGCAGCTCGTACAGGGTTGACAATGAGCAGTTCTTC. Amino acid sequence: CASSSYRVDNEQFF. V gene TRBV5-5 combines with J gene TRBJ2-1, with D perhaps matching TRBD1 (6 bases). Per germline, CDR1 SGHKS and CDR2 YYEKEE (reference sequence). Trimming left V 3 bases short and J 5 bases short, with 12 bases between. CDR3 length: 14 amino acids.

The CDR3 DNA is TGTGCCACCAGCAGACCGGGACAGGGGGAAGGTTACGAGCAGTACTTC. Protein: CATSRPGQGEGYEQYF. This chain uses TRBV15 with TRBJ2-7; 11 nucleotides agree with TRBD1. V trimming: 2 bases; J trimming: 4 bases; junction bases outside the gene matches: 7. This CDR3 contains 16 residues. CDR1 and CDR2 (germline): LNHNV, YYDKDF (reference sequence).

This clone was counted a few times. The rearrangement joins TRBV11-3 to TRBJ2-3; D may be TRBD2 (5 bases). Per germline, CDR1 SGHNT and CDR2 YENEEA. The V end was cut by 6 bases, the J end by 4 bases, with 11 bases between. CDR3 size: 13 residues. CDR3: CASRSRGADTQYF. The CDR3 DNA sequence: TGTGCCAGCAGGTCTCGGGGTGCAGATACGCAGTATTTT.

In DNA form, the CDR3 reads TGTGCCAGCAGCCTTACAGGGTTCTACGAGCAGTACTTC. It specifies CASSLTGFYEQYF. This sequence joins TRBV14 and TRBJ2-7; the D gene is possibly TRBD1 (6 bases). The CDR3 is made up of 13 amino acids. From germline, CDR1 is SGHDN and CDR2 FVKESK. The V end lost 4 bases, the J end lost 3 bases, and 10 bases lay between the germline ends.

The chain couples TRBV7-9 to TRBJ2-1, with TRBD1 identical over 7 bases. The CDR3 spans 14 residues. The V and J ends lost 5 bases and 2 bases, in that order; junction bases with no gene match: 3. Per the germline V gene, CDR1 is SEHNR and CDR2 is FQNEAQ (reference sequence). The CDR3 coding sequence is TGTGCCAGCAGCCATACAGGGGCCTACAATGAGCAGTTCTTC. It specifies CASSHTGAYNEQFF.

The V call is TRBV5-1, the J call TRBJ2-1; 14 bases line up with TRBD2. Germline CDR1 SGHRS, CDR2 YFSETQ. V gave up 6 bases and J gave up 6 bases; unmatched junction bases: 5. This CDR3 is 15 amino acids long. Here the CDR3 DNA reads TGCGCCAGCACTTCCGGGACTAGCGGGAGCAATGAGCAGTTCTTC. It translates to CASTSGTSGSNEQFF.

The chain recombines TRBV7-6 with TRBJ2-7, with TRBD1 matching 10 bases. Trimming removed 1 base from V and 6 bases from J; junction bases left unmatched: 6. Germline lookup yields CDR1 SGHVS and CDR2 FNYEAQ. The CDR3 is made up of 15 amino acids. The CDR3 is CASSLVVGQGREQYF. CDR3 in DNA: TGTGCCAGCAGCTTAGTAGTGGGACAGGGGCGCGAGCAGTACTTC.

V gene TRBV5-6 combines with J gene TRBJ1-3; D ambiguous. The CDR3 has 15 residues. CDR1 is SGHDT, CDR2 YYEEEE, per germline. The V and J ends lost 0 bases and 2 bases respectively, with 9 bases between them. As DNA, the CDR3 is TGTGCCAGCAGCTTGGCCGGGCTCCCTGGAAACACCATATATTTT. As protein: CASSLAGLPGNTIYF.

This clone appeared a few times. The chain joins TRBV11-3 to TRBJ1-2; TRBD1 might be the D (5 bases). The ends were cut back, 5 bases at V and 7 bases at J, with 23 bases in the middle. Germline CDR1 is SGHNT and CDR2 is YENEEA. This CDR3 comprises 16 residues. This chain's CDR3 is CASSALGASLGSGYTF. CDR3 DNA sequence: TGTGCCAGCAGCGCCTTAGGGGCCAGCCTAGGAAGTGGCTACACCTTC.

V usage is TRBV27 and J usage is TRBJ2-7; no clear D. The CDR3 contains 17 residues. Germline CDR1 reads MNHEY; CDR2 reads SMNVEV (reference sequence). Trimming took 0 bases from V and 5 from J, leaving 20 bases between them. The CDR3 DNA is TGTGCCAGCAGTTTATCCCCTTGGGCAGGATCCGCCGACGAGCAGTACTTC. This sequence encodes CASSLSPWAGSADEQYF.

V and J are TRBV7-8 and TRBJ2-5; maybe TRBD2 (6 bases). The ends were cut back, 5 bases at V and 4 bases at J, with 11 bases in the middle. The CDR3 is 13 amino acids. Germline lookup yields CDR1 SGHVS and CDR2 FQNEAQ. The CDR3 is CASSRPGVETQYF. The DNA for the CDR3 is TGTGCCAGCAGCCGACCGGGGGTAGAGACCCAGTACTTC.

This rearrangement joins TRBV5-8 to TRBJ1-2, with 7 bases lining up with TRBD1. The CDR3 has 13 amino acids. Germline assignment: CDR1 SGHTS and CDR2 YDEGEE. V lost 4 bases and J lost 2; bases outside the gene matches: 2. Here the CDR3 DNA reads TGTGCCAGCAGCCCGACAGGGAACTATGGCTACACCTTC. Translating it yields CASSPTGNYGYTF.

The V call is TRBV19, the J call TRBJ2-2; 11 bases align to TRBD2. Germline values: CDR1 LNHDA, CDR2 SQIVND (reference sequence). Germline trimming cut 5 bases from V and 4 bases from J; bases unmatched to any gene: 3. This CDR3 is built from 15 residues. DNA of the CDR3: TGTGCCAGTAGTCGGACTAGCGGGTTCACCGGGGAGCTGTTTTTT. The encoded protein is CASSRTSGFTGELFF.

V usage is TRBV19 and J usage is TRBJ1-2; D is unresolved. The CDR3 has 11 amino acids. V was cut by 4 bases and J by 5 bases, with 5 bases left in between. Germline lookup yields CDR1 LNHDA and CDR2 SQIVND (reference sequence). CDR3 region: CASSSTYGYTF. DNA of the CDR3: TGTGCCAGTAGTAGTACATATGGCTACACCTTC.

The chain has TRBV28 and TRBJ1-4; TRBD1 is a possible D gene (5 bases). The CDR3 is 16 amino acids. V was cut by 2 bases and J by 4 bases, with 14 bases left in between. Germline V lookup: CDR1 MDHEN, CDR2 SYDVKM. The CDR3 here is CASSLGQGAYNEKLFF. For the CDR3, the DNA is TGTGCCAGCAGTTTAGGCCAGGGAGCCTATAATGAAAAACTGTTTTTT.

The rearrangement links TRBV11-2 to TRBJ2-1; 11 nucleotides align to TRBD2. Germline lookup yields CDR1 SGHAT and CDR2 FQNNGV. V lost 4 bases to trimming and J lost 8 bases; unmatched junction nucleotides: 19. The CDR3 extends over 19 amino acids. The CDR3 DNA reads TGTGCCAGCAGCTCCCTCTCCGAGACTAGCGGGGCGAGCCCCCATGAGCAGTTCTTC. Amino acid sequence: CASSSLSETSGASPHEQFF.